This T cell receptor beta chain was profiled in a study of control samples from healthy donors and cancer patients. Profiled with immunoSEQ multiplex PCR; TCRdb holds only in-frame clones, not every one. The top ten hold less than 10% of the sample, which has 90,000 or so clones, about 88% seen once. The length of the CDR3 is 14 residues. CDR1 is MNHEY and CDR2 is SVGAGI in the germline V gene. J lost 1 base, V lost 5 bases, and 4 bases had no gene match. The V gene is TRBV6-5, the J gene TRBJ1-1, with 7 bases lining up with TRBD1. The sequenced sample was PBMCs. The clonotype was recovered from a woman between 50 and 59 years old with colorectal cancer. CDR3 DNA sequence: TGTGCCAGCAGTCCTGCAGGGGGGAACACTGAAGCTTTCTTT. It yields the protein CASSPAGGNTEAFF.